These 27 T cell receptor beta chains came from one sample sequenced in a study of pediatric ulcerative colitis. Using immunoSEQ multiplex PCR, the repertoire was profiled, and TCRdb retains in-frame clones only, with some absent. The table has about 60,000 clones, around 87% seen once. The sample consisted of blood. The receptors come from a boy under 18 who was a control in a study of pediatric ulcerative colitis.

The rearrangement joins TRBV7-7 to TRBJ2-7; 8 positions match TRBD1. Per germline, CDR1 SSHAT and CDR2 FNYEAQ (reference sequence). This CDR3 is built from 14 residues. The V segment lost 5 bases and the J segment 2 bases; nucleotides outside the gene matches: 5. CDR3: CASSIGQGTYEQYF. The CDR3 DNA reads TGTGCCAGCAGCATAGGACAGGGAACCTACGAGCAGTACTTC.

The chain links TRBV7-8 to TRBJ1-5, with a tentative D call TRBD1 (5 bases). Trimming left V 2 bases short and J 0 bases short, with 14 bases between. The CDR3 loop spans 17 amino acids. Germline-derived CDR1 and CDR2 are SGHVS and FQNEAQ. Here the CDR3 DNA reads TGTGCCAGCAGCTTACTGGGGCCATCTTATAGCAATCAGCCCCAGCATTTT. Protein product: CASSLLGPSYSNQPQHF.

The CDR3 loop is CASGDFGRFSTDTQYF. The CDR3 coding sequence is TGCGCCAGCGGGGACTTTGGCCGATTTAGCACAGATACGCAGTATTTT. This chain connects TRBV10-2 to TRBJ2-3; D is perhaps TRBD2 (6 bases). Per germline, CDR1 WSHSY and CDR2 SAAADI. The CDR3 covers 16 residues. V dropped 8 bases and J dropped 0 bases, with 18 bases sitting between them.

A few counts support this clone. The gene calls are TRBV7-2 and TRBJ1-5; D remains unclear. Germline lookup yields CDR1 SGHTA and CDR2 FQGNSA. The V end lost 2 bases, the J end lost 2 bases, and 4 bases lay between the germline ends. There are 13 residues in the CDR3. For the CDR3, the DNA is TGTGCCAGCAGCTTAACAGGCAATCAGCCCCAGCATTTT. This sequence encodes CASSLTGNQPQHF.

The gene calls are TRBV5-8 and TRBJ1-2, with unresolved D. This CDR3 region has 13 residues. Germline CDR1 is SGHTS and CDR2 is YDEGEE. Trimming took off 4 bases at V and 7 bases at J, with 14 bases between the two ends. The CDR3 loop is CASSPRGSGGYTF. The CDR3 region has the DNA TGTGCCAGCAGCCCTCGGGGTTCAGGTGGCTACACCTTC. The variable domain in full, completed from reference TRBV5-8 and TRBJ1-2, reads EAGVTQSPTHLIKTRGQQATLRCSPISGHTSVYWYQQALGLGLQFLLWYDEGEERNRGNFPPRFSGRQFPNYSSELNVNALELEDSALYLCASSPRGSGGYTFGSGTRLTVV.

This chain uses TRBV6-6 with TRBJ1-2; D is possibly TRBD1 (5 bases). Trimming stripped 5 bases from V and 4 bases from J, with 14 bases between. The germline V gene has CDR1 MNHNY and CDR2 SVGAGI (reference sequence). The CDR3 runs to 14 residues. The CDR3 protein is CASSPDPGLYGYTF. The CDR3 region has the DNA TGTGCCAGCAGTCCCGATCCGGGACTCTATGGCTACACCTTC.

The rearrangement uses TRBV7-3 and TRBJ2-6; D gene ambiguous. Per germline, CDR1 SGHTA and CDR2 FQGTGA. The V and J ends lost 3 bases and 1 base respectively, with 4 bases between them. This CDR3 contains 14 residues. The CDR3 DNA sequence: TGTGCCAGCAGCTTCGGTTCTGGGGCCAACGTCCTGACTTTC. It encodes CASSFGSGANVLTF.

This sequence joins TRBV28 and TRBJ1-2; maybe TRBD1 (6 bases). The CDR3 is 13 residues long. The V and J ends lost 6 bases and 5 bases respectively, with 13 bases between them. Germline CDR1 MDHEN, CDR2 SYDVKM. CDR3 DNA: TGTGCCAGCAGAACAGGGTATCAATATGGCTACACCTTC. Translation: CASRTGYQYGYTF.

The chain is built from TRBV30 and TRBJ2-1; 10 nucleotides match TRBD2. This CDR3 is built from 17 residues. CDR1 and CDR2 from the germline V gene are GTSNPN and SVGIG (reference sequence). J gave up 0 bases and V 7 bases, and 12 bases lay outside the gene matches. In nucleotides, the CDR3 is TGTGCCTCCCCTGAGCGGGAGGGCCATTACTCCTACAATGAGCAGTTCTTC. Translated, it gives CASPEREGHYSYNEQFF.

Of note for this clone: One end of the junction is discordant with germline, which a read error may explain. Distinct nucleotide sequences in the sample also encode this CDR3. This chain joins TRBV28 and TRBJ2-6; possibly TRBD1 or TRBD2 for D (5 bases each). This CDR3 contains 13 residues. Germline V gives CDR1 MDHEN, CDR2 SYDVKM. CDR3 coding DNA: TGTGCCATATCCGGGAATGGGGCCAATGTCCTGACTTTC. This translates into CAISGNGANVLTF.

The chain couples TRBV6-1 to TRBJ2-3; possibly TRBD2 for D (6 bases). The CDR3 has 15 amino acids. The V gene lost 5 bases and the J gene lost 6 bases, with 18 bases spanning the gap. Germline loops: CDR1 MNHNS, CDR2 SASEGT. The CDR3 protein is CASSPGLGWSDTQYF. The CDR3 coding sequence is TGTGCCAGCAGTCCGGGACTGGGCTGGTCTGATACGCAGTATTTT.

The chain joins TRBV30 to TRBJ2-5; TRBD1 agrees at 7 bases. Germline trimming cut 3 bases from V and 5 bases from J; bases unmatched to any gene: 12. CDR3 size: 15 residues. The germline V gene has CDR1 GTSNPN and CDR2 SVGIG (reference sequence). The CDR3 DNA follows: TGTGCCTGGAGCCCGCCACAGGGGTTGCGCGAGACCCAGTACTTC. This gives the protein CAWSPPQGLRETQYF.

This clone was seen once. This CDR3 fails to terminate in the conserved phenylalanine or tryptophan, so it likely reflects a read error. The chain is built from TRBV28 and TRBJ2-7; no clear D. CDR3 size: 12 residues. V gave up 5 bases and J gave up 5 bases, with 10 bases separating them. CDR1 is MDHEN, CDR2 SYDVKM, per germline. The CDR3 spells CASSATLHEQYL. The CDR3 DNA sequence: TGTGCCAGCAGTGCGACGCTTCACGAGCAGTACCTC.

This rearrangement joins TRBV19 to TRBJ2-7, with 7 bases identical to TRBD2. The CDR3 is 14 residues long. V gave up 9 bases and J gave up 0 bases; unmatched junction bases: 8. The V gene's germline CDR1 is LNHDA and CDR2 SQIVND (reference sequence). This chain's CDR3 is CASRGASGSYEQYF. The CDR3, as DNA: TGTGCCAGCCGCGGGGCTAGCGGCTCCTACGAGCAGTACTTC.

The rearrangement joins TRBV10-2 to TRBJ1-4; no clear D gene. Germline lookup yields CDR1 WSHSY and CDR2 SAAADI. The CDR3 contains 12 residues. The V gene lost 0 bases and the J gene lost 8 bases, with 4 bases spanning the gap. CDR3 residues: CASSESAEKLFF. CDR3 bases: TGCGCCAGCAGTGAGTCGGCCGAAAAACTGTTTTTT.

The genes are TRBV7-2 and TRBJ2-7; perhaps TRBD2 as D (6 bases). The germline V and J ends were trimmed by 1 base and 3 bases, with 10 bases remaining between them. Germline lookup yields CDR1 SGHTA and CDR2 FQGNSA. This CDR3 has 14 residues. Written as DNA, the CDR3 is TGTGCCAGCAGCTTAGGAGGGAGGTACTACGAGCAGTACTTC. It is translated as CASSLGGRYYEQYF.

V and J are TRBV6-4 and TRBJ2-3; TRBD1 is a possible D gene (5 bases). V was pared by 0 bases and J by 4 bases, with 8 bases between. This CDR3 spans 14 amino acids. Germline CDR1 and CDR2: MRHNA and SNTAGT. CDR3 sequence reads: CASSDSQAADTQYF. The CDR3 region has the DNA TGTGCCAGCAGTGACTCACAGGCAGCAGATACGCAGTATTTT.

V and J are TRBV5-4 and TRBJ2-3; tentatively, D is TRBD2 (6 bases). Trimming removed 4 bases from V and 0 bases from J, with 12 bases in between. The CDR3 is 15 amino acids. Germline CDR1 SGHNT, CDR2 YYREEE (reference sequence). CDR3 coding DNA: TGTGCCAGCAGCCGCGCCGGGACTAGCACAGATACGCAGTATTTT. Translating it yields CASSRAGTSTDTQYF.

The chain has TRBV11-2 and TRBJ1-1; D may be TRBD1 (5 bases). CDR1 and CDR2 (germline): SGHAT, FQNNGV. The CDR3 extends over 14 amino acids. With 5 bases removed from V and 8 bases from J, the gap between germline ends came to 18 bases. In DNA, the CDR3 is TGTGCCAGCAGCAGCTGGGGGGGTCCCAGGGAAGCTTTCTTT. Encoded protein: CASSSWGGPREAFF.

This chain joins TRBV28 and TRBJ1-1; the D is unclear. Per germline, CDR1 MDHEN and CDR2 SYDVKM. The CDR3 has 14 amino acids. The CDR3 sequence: CFSGRVSQYTEAFF. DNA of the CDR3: TGTTTCTCTGGGCGCGTCAGTCAGTACACTGAAGCTTTCTTT.

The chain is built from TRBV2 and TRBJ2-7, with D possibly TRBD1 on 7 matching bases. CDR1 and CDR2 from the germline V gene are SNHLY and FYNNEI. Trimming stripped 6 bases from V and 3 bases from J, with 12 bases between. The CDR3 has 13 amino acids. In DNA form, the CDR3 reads TGTGCCAGCAGGCGGGACAGAGACTACGAGCAGTACTTC. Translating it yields CASRRDRDYEQYF.

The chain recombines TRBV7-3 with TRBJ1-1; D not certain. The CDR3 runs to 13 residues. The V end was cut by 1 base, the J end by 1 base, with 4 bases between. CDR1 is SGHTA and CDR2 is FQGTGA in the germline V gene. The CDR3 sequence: CASSLRENTEAFF. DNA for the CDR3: TGTGCCAGCAGCTTAAGGGAGAACACTGAAGCTTTCTTT.

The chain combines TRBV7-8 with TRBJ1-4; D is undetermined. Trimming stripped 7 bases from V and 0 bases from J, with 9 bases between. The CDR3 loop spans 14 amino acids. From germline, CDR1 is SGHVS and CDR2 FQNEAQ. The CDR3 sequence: CASNRGATNEKLFF. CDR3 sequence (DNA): TGTGCCAGCAATCGCGGTGCAACTAATGAAAAACTGTTTTTT.

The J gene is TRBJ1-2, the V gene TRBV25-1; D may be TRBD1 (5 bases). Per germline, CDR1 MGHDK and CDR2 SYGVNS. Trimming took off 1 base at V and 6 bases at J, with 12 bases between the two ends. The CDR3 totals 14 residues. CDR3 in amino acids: CASSELGELDGYTF. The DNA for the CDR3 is TGTGCCAGCAGTGAATTAGGGGAACTGGATGGCTACACCTTC.

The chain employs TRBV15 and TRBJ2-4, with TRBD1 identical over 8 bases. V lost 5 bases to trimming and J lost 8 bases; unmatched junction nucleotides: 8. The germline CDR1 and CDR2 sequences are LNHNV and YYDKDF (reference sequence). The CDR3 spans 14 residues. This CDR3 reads CATSSGGQRDIQYF. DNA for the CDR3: TGTGCCACCAGCTCAGGGGGCCAGAGGGACATTCAGTACTTC. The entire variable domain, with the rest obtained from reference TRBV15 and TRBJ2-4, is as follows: DAMVIQNPRYQVTQFGKPVTLSCSQTLNHNVMYWYQQKSSQAPKLLFHYYDKDFNNEADTPDNFQSRRPNTSFCFLDIRSPGLGDTAMYLCATSSGGQRDIQYFGAGTRLSVL.

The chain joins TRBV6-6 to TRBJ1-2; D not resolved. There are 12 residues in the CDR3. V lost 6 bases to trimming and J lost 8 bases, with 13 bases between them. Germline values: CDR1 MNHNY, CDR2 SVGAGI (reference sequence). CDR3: CASREVPGGYTF. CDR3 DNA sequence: TGTGCCAGCAGAGAGGTCCCTGGGGGCTACACCTTC.

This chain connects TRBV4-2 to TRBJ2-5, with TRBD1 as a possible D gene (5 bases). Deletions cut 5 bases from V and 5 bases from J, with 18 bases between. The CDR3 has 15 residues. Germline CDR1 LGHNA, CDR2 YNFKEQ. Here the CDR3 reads CASSSPSGARETQYF. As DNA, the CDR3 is TGTGCCAGCAGCTCACCCTCTGGGGCCCGCGAGACCCAGTACTTC.